What follows describes a single T cell receptor (beta chain). Antigen specificity is unknown. The data belong to a study of beta chain features in type 1 diabetes. Trimming took off 2 bases at V and 1 base at J, with 8 bases between the two ends. Germline CDR1 reads GTSNPN; CDR2 reads SVGIG (reference sequence). CDR3 length: 14 amino acids. Study observations and caveats: The naive, central memory and Treg TCRB repertoires looked more alike in patients than they did in healthy donors. Among all four CD4+ subsets, Type 1 diabetes patients had TCRB CDR3s that were moderately but significantly shorter. In type 1 diabetes patients, VDJ junctions had fewer insertions; deletions at these junctions were more frequent.

Expressed TCRB transcripts got sequenced, as all isolated RNA was reverse transcribed. Repertoires were generated with immunoSEQ multiplex PCR, while TCRdb's copy carries only in-frame clones and drops some. The sample lists hundreds of thousands of clones; over 7% were seen once. V and J are TRBV30 and TRBJ2-2; D perhaps matches TRBD1 (6 bases). This receptor was identified in a man aged 30 to 39 with type 1 diabetes. The material sequenced was central memory CD4+ T cells from blood. The CDR3 region is CAWSLQGNTGELFF. The CDR3 DNA sequence: TGTGCCTGGAGTTTACAGGGGAACACCGGGGAGCTGTTTTTT.